This T cell receptor beta chain was observed in a study of blood T cells in healthy people across ages. The use of a sample-barcoded 5' primer and a J-beta primer mix characterized a second PCR of roughly 6 to 11 cycles. TCRdb re-called the 5' RACE reads with MiXCR, one entry per CDR3 protein. The sample carries under 1,100,000 distinct CDR3 sequences, less than 25% recorded once. The sample holds a few counts of this clonotype. The CDR3 spans 15 residues. Germline CDR1 and CDR2: KGHDR and SFDVKD. The sample was also linked to a second study, of T cells of mothers and their children. That investigation notes: For the second PCR, the M1S primer put in sample barcodes and 2-4 random nucleotides.

The source material was blood. The chain combines TRBV24-1 with TRBJ2-7, with a tentative D call TRBD2 (6 bases). The DNA end is more similar to TRBJ2-1, so the J call may be wrong. The clonotype comes from a girl aged 2 to 10 in good health. The chain's CDR3 is CATSMRGLEYNEQFF. The DNA of the CDR3 is TGTGCCACCAGCATGCGGGGCCTGGAGTACAATGAGCAGTTCTTC.